Listed below are T cell receptor beta chains from one sample, sequenced in a study of shared clonotypes between healthy human individuals. This table comes from immunoSEQ multiplex PCR, and its TCRdb copy is limited to in-frame clones, with some not included. The data contain roughly 2.1 million clones, about 92% of them singletons. The sequenced sample was naive CD8+ T cells from PBMCs. The receptors were gathered from a young man in good health. Some clones in this sample may be carry-over from other donors' samples. CDR3s include the opening cysteine and the closing phenylalanine or tryptophan. The size entry is marked missing in some rows and otherwise reads once, few, many or a size class.

clone_size	cdr3_length	v_call	j_call	cdr3_aa
.	13	TRBV5-1	TRBJ2-1	CASKPSSQNEQFF
once	17	TRBV5-1	TRBJ2-1	CASSLKASGSTYNEQFF
.	15	TRBV5-8	TRBJ1-4	CASSSSGAGHGKLFF
.	16	TRBV9	TRBJ1-5	CASSVGTGDSNQPQHF
once	16	TRBV7-7	TRBJ2-1	CASSMGLADSYNEQFF
.	15	TRBV19	TRBJ1-1	CASQTRDRDSTEAFF
.	12	TRBV29-1	TRBJ2-5	CTGQGARETQYF
.	14	TRBV28	TRBJ1-5	CASSFVGSNQPQHF
.	15	TRBV28	TRBJ2-7	CASSLRRGINYEQYF
.	14	TRBV10-1	TRBJ2-1	CASRDRSSYNEQFF
.	14	TRBV9	TRBJ2-2	CASSDRGQSGELFF
.	13	TRBV28	TRBJ2-7	CASSSGLADSSNF
.	15	TRBV5-6	TRBJ1-1	CASSVNRDVSTEAFF
.	17	TRBV6-1	TRBJ1-4	CASSVWYRERGNEKLFF
.	15	TRBV19	TRBJ1-1	CASTLGRTMNTEAFF
.	14	TRBV7-3	TRBJ2-1	CASSLTARNNEQFF
.	16	TRBV6-1	TRBJ2-2	CASSARDPWNTGELFF
.	14	TRBV6-1	TRBJ2-3	CASSGIPWEPTQYF
.	16	TRBV5-5	TRBJ1-2	CASSLEGLTANYGYTF
.	16	TRBV28	TRBJ1-2	CASSSWAISSNYGYTF
.	16	TRBV15	TRBJ2-7	CATSRDTGSKAYEQYF
.	14	TRBV28	TRBJ2-1	CASSLPGSYNEQFF
.	14	TRBV7-6	TRBJ2-7	CASSTRDRSYEQYF
.	12	TRBV7-9	TRBJ1-1	CASSLGTLEAFF
.	14	TRBV28	TRBJ2-7	CASSFYSGIYEQYF
.	12	TRBV28	TRBJ1-1	CASARGNTEAFF
.	12	TRBV29-1	TRBJ1-2	CSVVTGGYGYTF
.	16	TRBV14	TRBJ1-1	CASSPSTGAMNTEAFF
.	15	TRBV27	TRBJ2-1	CASSLSLSGSNEQFF
.	13	TRBV13	TRBJ2-7	CASSGRMGYEQYF
once	15	TRBV28	TRBJ2-2	CASSRLAEDTGELFF
.	15	TRBV14	TRBJ2-7	CASSQDRYGSHEQYF
.	15	TRBV28	TRBJ1-5	CASDGVADSNQPQHF
.	15	TRBV6-1	TRBJ1-2	CASSDRGQGTHGYTF
.	14	TRBV29-1	TRBJ2-2	CSGARGGDTGELFF
.	14	TRBV9	TRBJ2-7	CASSVGSGVYEQYF
.	14	TRBV6-6	TRBJ2-5	CASSRFNGPETQYF
.	15	TRBV7-8	TRBJ1-3	CASSLGPSSGNTIYF
.	14	TRBV4-3	TRBJ1-3	CASSHGTAGNTIYF
.	14	TRBV30	TRBJ2-6	CAAWGSSGANVLTF
.	18	TRBV28	TRBJ2-2	CASSGLAGEPGWTGELFF
.	15	TRBV7-2	TRBJ1-2	CASSLALQPSYGYTF
.	14	TRBV27	TRBJ1-5	CASRAGVSNQPQHF
.	14	TRBV27	TRBJ2-7	CASSLGLAGGEQYF
.	17	TRBV10-3	TRBJ2-1	CAISVETSGQSYNEQFF
.	15	TRBV5-5	TRBJ2-7	CASSLVIVRAYEQYF
.	12	TRBV7-9	TRBJ2-7	CATLKDDGEQYF
.	15	TRBV5-6	TRBJ2-1	CASGPAPSGINEQFF
.	15	TRBV27	TRBJ2-1	CASSRTSGAYNEQFF
.	15	TRBV18	TRBJ2-7	CASSPRPAGSYEQYF
.	16	TRBV5-5	TRBJ2-3	CASSLPHSLLTDTQYF